What follows are 17 T cell receptor beta chains derived from one specimen sequenced in a study of blood T cells in healthy people across ages. Combining a sample-barcoded 5' primer with a J-beta primer mix, a second PCR ran for roughly 7 to 12 cycles. TCRdb fed the 5' RACE reads into MiXCR, producing one record per CDR3 protein. The repertoire holds about 1,400,000 distinct CDR3 sequences, with approximately 42% as singletons. Sequenced material: blood. The receptors shown here come from a woman between 18 and 29 years old in good health.

The CDR3 protein is CASSEDYGQGATEAFF. CDR3 DNA: TGTGCCAGCAGTGAAGATTATGGACAGGGGGCTACTGAAGCTTTCTTT. This chain links TRBV6-1 with TRBJ1-1, with TRBD1 matching over 11 bases. This CDR3 contains 16 residues. The V segment lost 1 base and the J segment 5 bases; nucleotides outside the gene matches: 6. The V gene's germline CDR1 is MNHNS and CDR2 SASEGT.

This clonotype was picked up a small number of times. The CDR3 DNA reads as TGTGCCTGGAGAATTAACTATGGCTACACCTTC. Protein: CAWRINYGYTF. The chain is built from TRBV30 and TRBJ1-2, with D unresolved. Trimming took off 3 bases at V and 1 base at J, with 3 bases between the two ends. CDR3 length: 11 residues. Germline values: CDR1 GTSNPN, CDR2 SVGIG (reference sequence).

There are many counts of this clonotype. The gene calls are TRBV20-1 and TRBJ1-4; no reliable D call. Germline CDR1 reads DFQATT; CDR2 reads SNEGSKA (reference sequence). Trimming cost V 5 bases and J 8 bases, with 15 bases left between them. The CDR3 runs to 13 residues. The CDR3 DNA follows: TGCAGTGCTCTCGGGTCGGCCTGGGAAAAACTGTTTTTT. Translating it yields CSALGSAWEKLFF.

The chain is built from TRBV21-1 and TRBJ2-3; TRBD2, the table's D call, lacks a check against the DNA. TRBV21-1 is noted as a pseudogene. The CDR3 loop spans 15 amino acids. This CDR3 reads CASPLAGGIKDTQYF. DNA for the CDR3: TGTGCCAGCCCACTAGCGGGAGGGATTAAAGATACGCAGTATTTT.

The chain joins TRBV12-3 or TRBV12-4 to TRBJ2-7, with D tentatively TRBD1 (5 bases). The CDR3 length is 13 residues. V lost 5 bases and J 5 bases, leaving 13 bases between the germline ends. The CDR3 region has the DNA TGTGCCAGCAGTCCACACCAGGGAAACGAGCAGTACTTC. Protein: CASSPHQGNEQYF.

This clonotype was seen just once. This chain connects TRBV4-1 to TRBJ2-1, with 7 bases identical to TRBD2. The ends lost 0 bases at V and 6 bases at J; junction bases unmatched: 8. Looked up from germline, CDR1 is MGHRA and CDR2 is YSYEKL. The CDR3 runs 16 residues. CDR3 bases: TGCGCCAGCAGCCAAGATACAGCGGGAATAGGCAATGAGCAGTTCTTC. Amino acids: CASSQDTAGIGNEQFF.

Written as DNA, the CDR3 is TGTGCCAGCAGCCCCGGGACAGGCTCCGCTGAAGCTTTCTTT. Protein sequence: CASSPGTGSAEAFF. The chain is built from TRBV9 and TRBJ1-1; 8 bases map to TRBD1. Germline V gene sequence: CDR1 SGDLS, CDR2 YYNGEE. This CDR3 is 14 amino acids long. Unmatched junction bases numbered 8, after V lost 4 bases and J lost 6 bases.

The chain is built from TRBV28 and TRBJ2-1, with D possibly TRBD1 on 5 matching bases. This CDR3 contains 15 residues. Looked up from germline, CDR1 is MDHEN and CDR2 is SYDVKM. Trimming took 5 bases from V and 10 from J, leaving 21 bases between them. CDR3 protein: CASSLTGVLSYEQFF. CDR3 in DNA: TGTGCCAGCAGTCTCACAGGCGTCCTCTCCTACGAGCAGTTCTTC.

The J gene is TRBJ2-1, the V gene TRBV29-1; maybe TRBD2 (5 bases). The CDR3 is 12 amino acids. The V gene's germline CDR1 is SQVTM and CDR2 ANQGSEA. V was pared by 7 bases and J by 6 bases, with 13 bases between. In nucleotides, the CDR3 is TGCAGCGGTCGCGGTCTAGCCAATGAGCAGTTCTTC. Residues: CSGRGLANEQFF.

This clonotype was seen a few times. The CDR3 protein is CASSRGQDTQYF. CDR3 nucleotide sequence: TGCGCCAGCAGCCGAGGACAAGATACGCAGTATTTT. J is TRBJ2-3 and V is TRBV4-1; D possibly corresponds to TRBD1 (5 bases). Germline values: CDR1 MGHRA, CDR2 YSYEKL. V was clipped by 4 bases and J by 5 bases, with 7 bases between them. The CDR3 totals 12 residues.

This clonotype was counted a few times. The chain uses TRBV28 and TRBJ2-7; TRBD1 agrees at 7 bases. CDR1 is MDHEN, CDR2 SYDVKM, per germline. This CDR3 region has 13 residues. With 6 bases clipped from V and 6 bases from J, the junction kept 8 bases outside the gene matches. Here the CDR3 reads CASSHSDRSEQYF. DNA for the CDR3: TGTGCCAGCAGCCACTCGGACAGGAGCGAGCAGTACTTC.

The gene calls are TRBV10-2 and TRBJ2-7, with D hard to call. Germline loops: CDR1 WSHSY, CDR2 SAAADI. V lost 9 bases to trimming and J lost 4 bases, with 16 bases between them. This CDR3 comprises 13 residues. The CDR3 here is CASRTGLRYEQYF. CDR3 sequence (DNA): TGCGCCAGTAGAACGGGTCTCCGTTACGAGCAGTACTTC.

With respect to this clonotype: This may be a read error: a much more frequent sequence differs by one nucleotide. The chain employs TRBV20-1 and TRBJ1-2; tentative D call: TRBD1 (6 bases). Germline CDR1 is DFQATT and CDR2 is SNEGSKA (reference sequence). The CDR3 totals 14 residues. The CDR3 loop reads CSAGDHTGRDGYTF. CDR3 bases: TGCAGTGCTGGAGATCATACAGGGAGGGATGGCTACACCTTC.

The chain links TRBV18 to TRBJ2-7, with no clear D. Germline V CDR1 and CDR2: KGHSH, LQKENI. The CDR3 has 14 amino acids. The V end was cut by 3 bases, the J end by 4 bases, with 13 bases between. This CDR3 is CASSPSSGWYEQYF. The CDR3 DNA sequence: TGTGCCAGCTCACCGTCGTCAGGATGGTACGAGCAGTACTTC.

V is TRBV9 and J is TRBJ2-7; D might be TRBD2 (5 bases). The CDR3 spans 15 residues. Trimming pared 0 bases from V and 0 bases from J, leaving 10 bases between. CDR1 is SGDLS, CDR2 YYNGEE, per germline. The CDR3 is CASSVAYDYSYEQYF. The DNA for the CDR3 is TGTGCCAGCAGCGTAGCTTACGACTACTCCTACGAGCAGTACTTC. Variable domain in full (rest from reference TRBV9 and TRBJ2-7): DSGVTQTPKHLITATGQRVTLRCSPRSGDLSVYWYQQSLDQGLQFLIQYYNGEERAKGNILERFSAQQFPDLHSELNLSSLELGDSALYFCASSVAYDYSYEQYFGPGTRLTVT.

This clonotype has just a few counts. The CDR3 sequence: CASSYSGDHLETQYF. The CDR3 DNA follows: TGTGCCAGCAGTTACTCCGGGGATCATCTAGAGACCCAGTACTTC. V is TRBV6-6 and J is TRBJ2-5; weak D call: TRBD2 (5 bases). The ends were cut back, 0 bases at V and 4 bases at J, with 12 bases in the middle. The CDR3 contains 15 residues. Germline V lookup: CDR1 MNHNY, CDR2 SVGAGI (reference sequence).

The chain has TRBV20-1 and TRBJ2-5, with 11 bases matching TRBD2. Germline values: CDR1 DFQATT, CDR2 SNEGSKA (reference sequence). After removal of 2 bases from V and 11 bases from J, the junction contained 16 bases not matched to a gene. The CDR3 has 16 amino acids. The CDR3 sequence: CSARPTGTSGVHEQYF. Here the CDR3 DNA reads TGCAGTGCTAGACCGACCGGGACTAGCGGCGTTCATGAGCAGTACTTC.